Listed below are T cell receptor beta chains from one sample, sequenced in a study of prognosis after radiotherapy for stage I lung cancer. Via MiXCR, TCRdb re-called the multiplex PCR reads, giving one row per CDR3 protein. This sample has under 75,000 distinct CDR3 sequences, with roughly 29% found just once. The specimen was PBMCs, collected before or after stereotactic body radiation therapy (not recorded which). The receptor set was obtained from a donor of 50 years or more with non-small cell lung cancer. The CDR3 runs from the conserved cysteine through the conserved F or W. The size entry is marked missing in some rows and otherwise reads once, few, many or a size class.

TRBJ1-5 many TRBV30 CAWSPGPLGSPQHF
TRBJ1-6 many TRBV20-1 CSASDRWKQTLHF
TRBJ1-1 many TRBV29-1 CSASGWENTEAFF
TRBJ2-1 many TRBV28 CASSSPGLALRNEQFF
TRBJ1-2 once TRBV2 CASRGDRSRFPTAFCTF
TRBJ2-3 many TRBV27 CASSSRADTQYF
TRBJ1-4 many TRBV15 CATSRSRGATNEKLFF
TRBJ2-3 medium-sized TRBV27 CASRGQYPTDTQYF
TRBJ2-3 many TRBV5-1 CASSLAASTDTQYF
TRBJ1-4 many TRBV3-1 CASTQGARGEKLFF
TRBJ2-2 many TRBV9 CASSLTSGPYTGELFF
TRBJ2-5 many TRBV3-1 CASSQGWGQQETQYF
TRBJ2-3 once TRBV6-1 CANSAKRGGLDTEYF
TRBJ2-3 many TRBV7-3 CASSSRDRWRADTQYF
TRBJ1-3 many TRBV3-1 CASSQRGAGNTIYF
TRBJ1-2 many TRBV19 CASRLSGALYGYTF
TRBJ2-7 many TRBV6-1 CASTVGGLVYEQYF
TRBJ1-1 many TRBV20-1 CSARAPGQSTEAFF
TRBJ1-5 many TRBV19 CASSIQGLRNQPQHF
TRBJ2-3 many TRBV30 CAFTGPRTDTQYF
TRBJ1-2 many TRBV5-1 CASSLDQVNYYGYTF
TRBJ2-7 NA TRBV7-9 CASSQVQRPYEQYF
TRBJ2-5 many TRBV4-1 CASSQAPAGETQYF
TRBJ2-7 many TRBV6-1 CASKWTVSSYEQYF
TRBJ1-1 medium-sized TRBV6-4 CASSQTSWTEAFF
TRBJ1-5 many TRBV5-5 CASSLSAGSGGNQPQHF
TRBJ1-1 many TRBV19 CASSIEAGGGTEAFF
TRBJ2-2 many TRBV20-1 CSANPPNTGELFF
TRBJ1-2 many TRBV6-1 CATKGGSGGYTF